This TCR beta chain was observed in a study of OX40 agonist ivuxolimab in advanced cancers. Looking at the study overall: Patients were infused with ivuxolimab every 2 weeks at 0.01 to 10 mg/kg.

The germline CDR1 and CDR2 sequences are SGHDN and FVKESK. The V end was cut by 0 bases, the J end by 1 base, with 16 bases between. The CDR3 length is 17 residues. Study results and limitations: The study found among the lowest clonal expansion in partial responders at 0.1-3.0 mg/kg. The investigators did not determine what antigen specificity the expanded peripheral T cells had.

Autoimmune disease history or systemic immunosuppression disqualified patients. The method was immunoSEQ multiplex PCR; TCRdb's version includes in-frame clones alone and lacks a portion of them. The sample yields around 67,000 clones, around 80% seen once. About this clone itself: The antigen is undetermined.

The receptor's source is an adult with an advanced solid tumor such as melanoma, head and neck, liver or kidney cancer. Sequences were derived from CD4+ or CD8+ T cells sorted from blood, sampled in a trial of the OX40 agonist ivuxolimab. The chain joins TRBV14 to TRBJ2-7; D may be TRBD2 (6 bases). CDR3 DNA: TGTGCCAGCAGCCAAGAAGGCTGGAGGGGACTTTCCTACGAGCAGTACTTC. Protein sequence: CASSQEGWRGLSYEQYF.